The 24 T cell receptor beta chains listed next were all sequenced from one sample in a study of cytomegalovirus exposure and HLA in healthy donors. Sequenced by immunoSEQ multiplex PCR; TCRdb stores in-frame clones only, minus some. The sample lists 150,000 to 200,000 clones, 70% to 90% seen once, with 2% to 2.5% in the top ten. Source material: PBMCs. These receptors originate from a young man in good health and CMV-seropositive.

The chain combines TRBV4-2 with TRBJ2-7; TRBD2 aligns across 8 bases. J gave up 5 bases and V 4 bases, and 13 bases lay outside the gene matches. CDR1 LGHNA and CDR2 YNFKEQ come from the germline V gene. The CDR3 runs 16 residues. CDR3 nucleotide sequence: TGTGCCAGCAGCCCAGGTCTTGGCGGGGGGCCCGACGAGCAGTACTTC. It is translated as CASSPGLGGGPDEQYF.

J is TRBJ2-3 and V is TRBV7-9; D is perhaps TRBD2 (6 bases). Trimming took off 5 bases at V and 5 bases at J, with 14 bases between the two ends. The germline gives CDR1 SEHNR, CDR2 FQNEAQ (reference sequence). The CDR3 extends over 14 amino acids. The CDR3 DNA is TGTGCCAGCAGCCGCCGGGAGCCAGGAGATACGCAGTATTTT. Protein sequence: CASSRREPGDTQYF. The entire variable domain, with the rest obtained from reference TRBV7-9 and TRBJ2-3, is as follows: DTGVSQNPRHKITKRGQNVTFRCDPISEHNRLYWYRQTLGQGPEFLTYFQNEAQLEKSRLLSDRFSAERPKGSFSTLEIQRTEQGDSAMYLCASSRREPGDTQYFGPGTRLTVL.

This rearrangement joins TRBV11-1 to TRBJ1-6; no clear D. V dropped 7 bases and J dropped 8 bases, with 24 bases sitting between them. CDR1 and CDR2 from the germline V gene are SGHAT and FQDESV (reference sequence). The CDR3 is 17 amino acids. CDR3 coding DNA: TGTGCCAGCACCGATAGGAGCAGCCTAGGTTGGGATTCACCCCTCCACTTT. Translated, it gives CASTDRSSLGWDSPLHF.

V usage is TRBV4-3 and J usage is TRBJ1-2, with D perhaps matching TRBD1 (5 bases). This CDR3 comprises 14 residues. Trimming left V 0 bases short and J 8 bases short, with 13 bases between. Germline loops: CDR1 LGHNA, CDR2 YSLEER. The DNA of the CDR3 is TGCGCCAGCAGCCAAGAAGGGGCCGTCGCCGGCTACACCTTC. Protein: CASSQEGAVAGYTF.

The sample holds a few counts of this clone. V usage is TRBV2 and J usage is TRBJ2-5; TRBD2 matches at 12 bases. Germline-derived CDR1 and CDR2 are SNHLY and FYNNEI. V lost 5 bases to trimming and J lost 5 bases; unmatched junction nucleotides: 9. The CDR3 extends over 16 amino acids. The CDR3: CASSFASGGAMETQYF. In DNA, the CDR3 is TGTGCCAGCAGTTTTGCTAGCGGGGGGGCTATGGAGACCCAGTACTTC.

The CDR3 DNA is TGTGCCACCAGCAGATCTCATATGATCGTGACAGGATACAATGAGCAGTTCTTC. Translated: CATSRSHMIVTGYNEQFF. The V gene is TRBV15, the J gene TRBJ2-1; tentative D call: TRBD1 (6 bases). In germline, CDR1 is LNHNV, CDR2 YYDKDF (reference sequence). V was clipped by 2 bases and J by 4 bases, with 21 bases between them. This CDR3 has 18 residues.

This rearrangement joins TRBV4-3 to TRBJ2-3; 9 nucleotides align to TRBD2. Germline CDR1 reads LGHNA; CDR2 reads YSLEER. The CDR3 is 17 residues long. J was trimmed by 4 bases and V by 3 bases; bases with no gene match: 11. The CDR3 DNA is TGCGCCAGCAGCCAGGAACCTAGCGGGGACCTGGCAGATACGCAGTATTTT. It specifies CASSQEPSGDLADTQYF.

The V gene is TRBV19, the J gene TRBJ1-2; TRBD1 agrees at 7 bases. J gave up 7 bases and V 6 bases, and 20 bases lay outside the gene matches. In germline, CDR1 is LNHDA, CDR2 SQIVND (reference sequence). The CDR3 length is 17 residues. Here the CDR3 DNA reads TGTGCCAGTAGCCCCTTTTTCTTTCTGACAGGGCGGCGTGGCTACACCTTC. Translated: CASSPFFFLTGRRGYTF.

The chain uses TRBV13 and TRBJ2-3; 7 nucleotides agree with TRBD2. V lost 3 bases, J lost 1 base, and 1 base stayed unmatched. Germline loops: CDR1 PRHDT, CDR2 FYEKMQ (reference sequence). This CDR3 is built from 14 residues. The CDR3 coding sequence is TGTGCCAGCAGCTTGGGGGGGGGCACAGATACGCAGTATTTT. This gives the protein CASSLGGGTDTQYF.

CDR3 nucleotide sequence: TGTGCCAGCTCACCGACAGCGCACCCCTACAATGAGCAGTTCTTC. It translates to CASSPTAHPYNEQFF. The chain recombines TRBV18 with TRBJ2-1; TRBD1 is a possible D gene (5 bases). With 3 bases removed from V and 2 bases from J, the gap between germline ends came to 11 bases. Germline lookup yields CDR1 KGHSH and CDR2 LQKENI. The CDR3 loop spans 15 amino acids.

The chain has TRBV9 and TRBJ2-1; 12 positions agree with TRBD2. The V and J ends lost 0 bases and 5 bases, in that order; junction bases with no gene match: 12. The length of the CDR3 is 19 residues. Germline CDR1 SGDLS, CDR2 YYNGEE. As DNA, the CDR3 is TGTGCCAGCAGCGTAGCTCTGACTAGCGGGGGCCGAAAAAACAATGAGCAGTTCTTC. This sequence encodes CASSVALTSGGRKNNEQFF.

V and J are TRBV30 and TRBJ1-2; 10 nucleotides line up with TRBD1. The CDR3 contains 14 residues. Germline V gene data show CDR1 as GTSNPN and CDR2 as SVGIG (reference sequence). Trimming cost V 3 bases and J 7 bases; bases outside gene matches: 8. For the CDR3, the DNA is TGTGCCTGGAGCACCGGACAGGGGGTAGGTGGCTACACCTTC. Translating gives CAWSTGQGVGGYTF.

The rearrangement joins TRBV7-2 to TRBJ2-1; 7 bases match TRBD2. From germline, CDR1 is SGHTA and CDR2 FQGNSA. The V segment lost 4 bases and the J segment 8 bases; nucleotides outside the gene matches: 8. The length of the CDR3 is 14 residues. DNA for the CDR3: TGTGCCAGCAGCTCCCCCACTAGCGCCTATGAGCAGTTCTTC. Translation: CASSSPTSAYEQFF.

The chain carries TRBV9 and TRBJ2-6; 7 bases agree with TRBD1. V was clipped by 4 bases and J by 0 bases; unmatched bases: 19. The CDR3 spans 21 residues. CDR1 SGDLS and CDR2 YYNGEE come from the germline V gene. The CDR3, as DNA: TGTGCCAGCAGCTACCGCGTAGGTCTGGGGACAGCCTACTCTGGGGCCAACGTCCTGACTTTC. This translates into CASSYRVGLGTAYSGANVLTF. The full variable domain, in which reference TRBV9 and TRBJ2-6 provide the parts outside the CDR3, is DSGVTQTPKHLITATGQRVTLRCSPRSGDLSVYWYQQSLDQGLQFLIQYYNGEERAKGNILERFSAQQFPDLHSELNLSSLELGDSALYFCASSYRVGLGTAYSGANVLTFGAGSRLTVL.

The chain couples TRBV27 to TRBJ2-4; the D gene is possibly TRBD1 (5 bases). CDR3 length equals 16 residues. Per germline, CDR1 MNHEY and CDR2 SMNVEV (reference sequence). Between the trimmed V and J ends, which lost 5 bases and 1 base, there was a span of 15 bases. The CDR3 region is CASSLQAQLAKNIQYF. The CDR3 bases are TGTGCCAGCAGTCTACAGGCCCAGTTGGCCAAAAACATTCAGTACTTC.

The V and J genes are TRBV6-5 and TRBJ1-5; D unresolved. Germline V gene lookup returns CDR1 MNHEY and CDR2 SVGAGI. The V gene lost 3 bases and the J gene lost 0 bases, with 3 bases spanning the gap. This CDR3 comprises 13 residues. In nucleotides, the CDR3 is TGTGCCAGCAGTTATAATAGCAATCAGCCCCAGCATTTT. Translated, it gives CASSYNSNQPQHF.

V and J are TRBV27 and TRBJ2-1, with unresolved D. Per the germline V gene, CDR1 is MNHEY and CDR2 is SMNVEV (reference sequence). The V end lost 2 bases, the J end lost 10 bases, and 18 bases lay between the germline ends. This CDR3 spans 15 amino acids. Here the CDR3 DNA reads TGTGCCAGCAGTTTAGTAGCTGGAACGTTTATCGAGCAGTTCTTC. Protein: CASSLVAGTFIEQFF.

The chain uses TRBV5-1 and TRBJ2-7; 7 bases match TRBD2. CDR3 size: 12 residues. Trimming cost V 1 base and J 6 bases; bases outside gene matches: 1. Germline V gene data show CDR1 as SGHRS and CDR2 as YFSETQ. As DNA, the CDR3 is TGCGCCAGCAGCTTGCCGGGGGGCGAGCAGTACTTC. Encoded protein: CASSLPGGEQYF.

The chain has TRBV9 and TRBJ1-1; D not certain. Germline V gives CDR1 SGDLS, CDR2 YYNGEE. Trimming stripped 4 bases from V and 1 base from J, with 17 bases between. The CDR3 runs 16 residues. For the CDR3, the DNA is TGTGCCAGCAGCCCACCGGGAGGGTTCGGGAACACTGAAGCTTTCTTT. It yields the protein CASSPPGGFGNTEAFF. The full variable domain, its missing parts supplied by reference TRBV9 and TRBJ1-1, is DSGVTQTPKHLITATGQRVTLRCSPRSGDLSVYWYQQSLDQGLQFLIQYYNGEERAKGNILERFSAQQFPDLHSELNLSSLELGDSALYFCASSPPGGFGNTEAFFGQGTRLTVV.

V gene TRBV5-1 combines with J gene TRBJ1-4; no firm D call. Trimming removed 1 base from V and 8 bases from J, with 12 bases in between. Germline V gives CDR1 SGHRS, CDR2 YFSETQ. CDR3 size: 14 residues. CDR3 protein: CASSLRTAGEKLFF. The CDR3 region has the DNA TGCGCCAGCAGCTTGAGAACCGCGGGGGAAAAACTGTTTTTT.

The V call is TRBV5-1, the J call TRBJ2-2, with D possibly being TRBD1 (6 bases). The germline V and J ends were trimmed by 0 bases and 0 bases, with 9 bases remaining between them. The CDR3 loop spans 16 amino acids. Germline V gene sequence: CDR1 SGHRS, CDR2 YFSETQ. CDR3 sequence: CASSLGTVANTGELFF. The CDR3 DNA reads TGCGCCAGCAGCTTGGGGACAGTTGCGAACACCGGGGAGCTGTTTTTT.

The V and J genes are TRBV9 and TRBJ2-7; 7 nucleotides align to TRBD1. In germline, CDR1 is SGDLS, CDR2 YYNGEE. J lost 7 bases, V lost 0 bases, and 7 bases had no gene match. The CDR3 covers 14 residues. This chain's CDR3 is CASSVGQGLWEQYF. The CDR3 DNA reads as TGTGCCAGCAGCGTAGGACAGGGATTATGGGAGCAGTACTTC. Variable domain in full (rest from reference TRBV9 and TRBJ2-7): DSGVTQTPKHLITATGQRVTLRCSPRSGDLSVYWYQQSLDQGLQFLIQYYNGEERAKGNILERFSAQQFPDLHSELNLSSLELGDSALYFCASSVGQGLWEQYFGPGTRLTVT.

In this sample, this clone turned up once. The rearrangement joins TRBV5-4 to TRBJ2-6; D perhaps matches TRBD1 (5 bases). V was pared by 4 bases and J by 1 base, with 15 bases between. CDR1 and CDR2 (germline): SGHNT, YYREEE (reference sequence). CDR3 length equals 17 residues. The CDR3 DNA follows: TGTGCCAGCAGCAGCAGGGCTGGTCAGTCTGGGGCCAACGTCCTGACTTTC. Protein sequence: CASSSRAGQSGANVLTF. Full variable domain (remainder filled in from reference TRBV5-4 and TRBJ2-6): ETGVTQSPTHLIKTRGQQVTLRCSSQSGHNTVSWYQQALGQGPQFIFQYYREEENGRGNFPPRFSGLQFPNYSSELNVNALELDDSALYLCASSSRAGQSGANVLTFGAGSRLTVL.

The rearrangement links TRBV7-9 to TRBJ1-6, with D possibly TRBD1 on 6 matching bases. Trimming cost V 5 bases and J 9 bases, with 29 bases left between them. CDR1 is SEHNR, CDR2 FQNEAQ, per germline (reference sequence). The CDR3 runs 19 residues. CDR3 region: CASSGRERGLTGSSSPLHF. DNA of the CDR3: TGTGCCAGCAGCGGGAGGGAAAGGGGCCTTACAGGGTCCAGTTCACCCCTCCACTTT.